This is a list of T cell receptor beta chains from one sample in a study of regulatory dendritic cells for organ transplantation. These TCRs' antigens remain unknown. Some clones are missing from TCRdb's copy, which holds only in-frame ones; the method was immunoSEQ multiplex PCR. The table records fewer than 15,000 clones, about nine tenths of them present only once. Input material: naive CD8+ T cells from blood cultured with regulatory dendritic cells. The receptor set was obtained from a human donor in good health. The CDR3 runs from the conserved cysteine through the conserved F or W. A D gene is named only where the DNA matches it firmly. Clone size is shown for a subset of rows, as once, few, many or a class of expanded clone.

v_call	d_call	clone_size	j_call	cdr3_nt	cdr3_aa
TRBV27	TRBD2	.	TRBJ2-1	TGTGCCAGCAGTTTAATAATCGGGCTAGCGGGAGTGGTTTTCTTC	CASSLIIGLAGVVFF
TRBV6-5	.	.	TRBJ1-1	TGTGCCAGCAGTTTCTTAGGGGGCACTGAAGCTTTCTTT	CASSFLGGTEAFF
TRBV7-9	.	.	TRBJ2-3	TGTGCCAGCAGCCAGTGGGCGGGAATCAGAGGTGTGTATACGCAGTATTTT	CASSQWAGIRGVYTQYF
TRBV9	.	.	TRBJ2-7	TGTGCCAGCAGCCCAAGAGGGCCTCAGGGCCCCTACGAGCAGTACTTC	CASSPRGPQGPYEQYF
TRBV7-6	TRBD1	.	TRBJ1-1	TGTGCCAGCAGCTCTCCAGACAGGGGTAAGACTGAAGCTTTCTTT	CASSSPDRGKTEAFF
TRBV27	.	.	TRBJ1-4	TGTGCCAGCAGACGGCAACCCACAACTAATGAAAAACTGTTTTTT	CASRRQPTTNEKLFF
TRBV27	TRBD1	.	TRBJ1-2	TGTGCCAGCAGTTTGACAGGGGGCGCCTACTATGGCTACACCTTC	CASSLTGGAYYGYTF
TRBV28	.	.	TRBJ2-3	TGTGCCAGCAGTTTACCCAGGGGCAACGGCGATACGCAGTATTTT	CASSLPRGNGDTQYF
TRBV27	.	once	TRBJ2-2	TGTGCCAGCCAGTGGGGAGGGGGAATCTCAACCGGGGAGCTGTTTTTT	CASQWGGGISTGELFF
TRBV19	TRBD1	once	TRBJ2-1	TGTGCCAGTAGTATAGGGACAGGGAATAATGAGCAGTTCTTC	CASSIGTGNNEQFF
TRBV19	.	.	TRBJ1-5	TGTGCCAGTAGTATCAGGGATTGGAATCAGCCCCAGCATTTT	CASSIRDWNQPQHF
TRBV15	.	.	TRBJ2-1	TGTGCCACCAGCAGGAGACGCAATGAGCAGTTCTTC	CATSRRRNEQFF
TRBV6-5	.	.	TRBJ2-5	TGTGCCAGCAGTTACTCCGACCTCACGCCCCAGTACTTC	CASSYSDLTPQYF
TRBV5-3	TRBD1	.	TRBJ2-1	TGTGCCAGCAGCTTAATTCGACAGGGAGATGAGCAGTTCTTC	CASSLIRQGDEQFF
TRBV9	.	.	TRBJ2-7	TGTGCCAGCAGCGTGGGGAGCGGCTCCTACGAGCAGTACTTC	CASSVGSGSYEQYF
TRBV10-2	.	.	TRBJ2-7	TGCGCCAGCAGTGATTCCGGGAGCTTCCGCGAGCAGTACTTC	CASSDSGSFREQYF
TRBV19	TRBD2	.	TRBJ2-7	TGTGCCAGTAGTATAGTATCAGCGGGAATGGCCTACGAGCAGTACTTC	CASSIVSAGMAYEQYF
TRBV6-6	.	.	TRBJ2-5	TGTGCCAGCAGCCTTGACAGAAACCAAGAGACCCAGTACTTC	CASSLDRNQETQYF
TRBV29-1	.	.	TRBJ1-2	TGCAGCGTTGAGGATGGCTACACCTTC	CSVEDGYTF
TRBV7-8	.	.	TRBJ1-2	TGTGCCAGCAGCACTCCTAGACAGGTCAGCGGGGCCTATTATGGCTACACCTTC	CASSTPRQVSGAYYGYTF
TRBV1	.	.	TRBJ2-5	TGCACCAGCAGTCAAGGAGCGGGGGTAGAAGAGACCCAGTACTTC	CTSSQGAGVEETQYF
TRBV30	.	once	TRBJ1-5	TGTGCCTGGAGTGTAAGTAGCAATCAGCCCCAGCATTTT	CAWSVSSNQPQHF
TRBV28	.	.	TRBJ2-7	TGTGCCAGCATTAGTCTCGGGGCCGAGCAGTACTTC	CASISLGAEQYF
TRBV21-1	.	.	TRBJ2-2	TGTGCCAGCAGCAAAGCCCCACAGGGGGCAGAAGGCACCGGGGAGCTGTTTTTT	CASSKAPQGAEGTGELFF
TRBV2	.	once	TRBJ1-2	TGTGCCAGCAGTGATTCACAGTTCTATGGCTACACCTTC	CASSDSQFYGYTF
TRBV9	TRBD1	.	TRBJ1-1	TGTGCCAGCAGCGTATCAGGGGACAGTGAAGCTTTCTTT	CASSVSGDSEAFF
TRBV7-9	TRBD2	.	TRBJ2-7	TGTGCCAGCACCGGTTGGACTAGCTCCTACGAGCAGTACTTC	CASTGWTSSYEQYF
TRBV28	.	.	TRBJ2-7	TGTGCCAGCAGCTACAACTACTACGAGCAGTACTTC	CASSYNYYEQYF
TRBV9	.	.	TRBJ2-1	TGTGCCAGCAGCCCCGGAGGGGGCGCGTACAATGAGCAGTTCTTC	CASSPGGGAYNEQFF
TRBV27	.	.	TRBJ1-1	TGTGCCAGCAAACCCGGGACACCCGGGGAAGCTTTCTTT	CASKPGTPGEAFF
TRBV6-4	.	.	TRBJ2-1	TGTGCCAGCAGTGACCCCGAGACCGGCCCAGACCAGTTCTTC	CASSDPETGPDQFF
TRBV4-1	.	.	TRBJ1-1	TGCGCCAGCAGCACCTCAGGGACAATGAACACTGAAGCTTTCTTT	CASSTSGTMNTEAFF
TRBV2	.	once	TRBJ2-4	TGTGCCCTCCTCGACATAGACCTAGCCAAAAACATTCAGTACTTC	CALLDIDLAKNIQYF
TRBV6-1	.	.	TRBJ1-5	TGTGCCAGCAGTCGGGGGGGGGCGCCCAATCAGCCCCAGCATTTT	CASSRGGAPNQPQHF
TRBV30	.	.	TRBJ2-1	TGTGCCTGCTCCGGGACACCCTACAATGAGCAGTTCTTC	CACSGTPYNEQFF
TRBV15	.	.	TRBJ2-3	TGTGCCACCAGCAGATCCCTAGCGTCTAGCACAGATACGCAGTATTTT	CATSRSLASSTDTQYF
TRBV4-2	.	few	TRBJ1-2	TGTGCCAGCTCTCAGGACAGAGGAGATGGCTACACCTTC	CASSQDRGDGYTF
TRBV5-6	TRBD1	once	TRBJ1-2	TGTGCCAGCAGCTCAACCGACAGGGACTATGGCTACACCTTC	CASSSTDRDYGYTF
TRBV27	.	.	TRBJ1-1	TGTGCCAGCAGTTCGGGACCGTGGACTGAAGCTTTCTTT	CASSSGPWTEAFF